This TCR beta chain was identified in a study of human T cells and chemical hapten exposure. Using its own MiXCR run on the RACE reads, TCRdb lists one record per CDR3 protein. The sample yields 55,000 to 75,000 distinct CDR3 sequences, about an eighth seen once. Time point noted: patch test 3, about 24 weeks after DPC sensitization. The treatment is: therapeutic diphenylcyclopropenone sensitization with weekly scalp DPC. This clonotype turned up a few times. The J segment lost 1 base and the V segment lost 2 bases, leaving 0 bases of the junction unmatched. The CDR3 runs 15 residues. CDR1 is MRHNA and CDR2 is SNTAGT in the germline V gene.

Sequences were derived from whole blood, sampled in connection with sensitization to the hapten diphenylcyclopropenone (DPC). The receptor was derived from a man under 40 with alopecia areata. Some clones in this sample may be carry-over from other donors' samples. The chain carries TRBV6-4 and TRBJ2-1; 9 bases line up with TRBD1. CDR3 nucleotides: TGTGCCAGCAGTGACGGGACAGGGTCCTACAATGAGCAGTTCTTC. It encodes CASSDGTGSYNEQFF.